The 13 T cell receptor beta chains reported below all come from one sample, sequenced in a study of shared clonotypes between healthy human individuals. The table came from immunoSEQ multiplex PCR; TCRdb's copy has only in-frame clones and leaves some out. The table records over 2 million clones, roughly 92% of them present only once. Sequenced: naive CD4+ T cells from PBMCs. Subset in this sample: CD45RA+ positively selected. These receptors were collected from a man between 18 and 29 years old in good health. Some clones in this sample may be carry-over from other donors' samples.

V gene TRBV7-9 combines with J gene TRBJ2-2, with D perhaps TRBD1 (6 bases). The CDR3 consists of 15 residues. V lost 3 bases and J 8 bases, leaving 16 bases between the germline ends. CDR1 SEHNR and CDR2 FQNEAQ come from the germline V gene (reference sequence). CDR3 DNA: TGTGCCAGCAGCTTCGGACACCGGGGACAAGGGGAGCTGTTTTTT. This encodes CASSFGHRGQGELFF.

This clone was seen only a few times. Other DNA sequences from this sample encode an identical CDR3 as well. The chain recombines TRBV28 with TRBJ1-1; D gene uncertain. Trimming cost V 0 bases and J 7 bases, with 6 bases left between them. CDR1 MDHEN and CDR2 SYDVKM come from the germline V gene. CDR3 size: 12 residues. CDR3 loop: CASSLWPGEAFF. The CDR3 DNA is TGTGCCAGCAGTTTATGGCCGGGTGAAGCTTTCTTT.

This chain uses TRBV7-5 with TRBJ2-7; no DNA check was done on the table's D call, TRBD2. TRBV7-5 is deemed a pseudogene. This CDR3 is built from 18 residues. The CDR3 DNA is TGTGCCAGAAGCTCAACGCGCTGGCTAGCGGGGGCCCCCTACGAGCAGTACTTC. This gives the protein CARSSTRWLAGAPYEQYF.

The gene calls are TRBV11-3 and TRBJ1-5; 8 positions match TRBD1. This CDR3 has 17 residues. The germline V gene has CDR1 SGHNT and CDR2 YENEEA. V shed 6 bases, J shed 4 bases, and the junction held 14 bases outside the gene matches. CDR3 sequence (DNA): TGTGCCAGCAGGTGCCGACAGGGGACGTGGGGGAATCAGCCCCAGCATTTT. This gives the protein CASRCRQGTWGNQPQHF.

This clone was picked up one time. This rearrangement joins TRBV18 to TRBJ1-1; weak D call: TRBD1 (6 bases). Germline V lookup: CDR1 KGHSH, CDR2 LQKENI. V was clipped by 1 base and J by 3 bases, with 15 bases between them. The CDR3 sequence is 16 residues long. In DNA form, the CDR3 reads TGTGCCAGCTCACCACGGAGCAGGGGTTTAGACACTGAAGCTTTCTTT. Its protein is CASSPRSRGLDTEAFF.

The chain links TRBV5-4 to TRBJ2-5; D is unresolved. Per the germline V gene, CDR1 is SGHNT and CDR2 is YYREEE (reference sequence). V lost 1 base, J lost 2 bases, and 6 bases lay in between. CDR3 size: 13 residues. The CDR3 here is CASSLIQQETQYF. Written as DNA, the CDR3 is TGTGCCAGCAGCTTGATTCAGCAAGAGACCCAGTACTTC.

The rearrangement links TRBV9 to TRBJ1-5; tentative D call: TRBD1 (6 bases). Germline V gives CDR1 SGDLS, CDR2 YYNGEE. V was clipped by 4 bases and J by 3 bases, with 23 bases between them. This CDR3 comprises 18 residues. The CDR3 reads CASSYGGWGPYDNQPQHF. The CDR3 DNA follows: TGTGCCAGCAGCTATGGGGGATGGGGGCCCTATGACAATCAGCCCCAGCATTTT.

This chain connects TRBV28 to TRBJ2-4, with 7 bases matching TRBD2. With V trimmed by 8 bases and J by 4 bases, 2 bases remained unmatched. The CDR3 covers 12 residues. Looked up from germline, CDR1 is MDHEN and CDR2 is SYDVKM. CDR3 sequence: CASGGEKNIQYF. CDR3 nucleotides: TGTGCCAGCGGGGGGGAGAAAAACATTCAGTACTTC.

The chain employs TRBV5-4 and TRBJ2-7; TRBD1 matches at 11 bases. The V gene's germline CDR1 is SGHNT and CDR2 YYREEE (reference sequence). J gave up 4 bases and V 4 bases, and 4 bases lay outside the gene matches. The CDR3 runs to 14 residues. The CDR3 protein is CASSRTGGRYEQYF. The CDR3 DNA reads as TGTGCCAGCAGCCGGACAGGGGGCAGGTACGAGCAGTACTTC.

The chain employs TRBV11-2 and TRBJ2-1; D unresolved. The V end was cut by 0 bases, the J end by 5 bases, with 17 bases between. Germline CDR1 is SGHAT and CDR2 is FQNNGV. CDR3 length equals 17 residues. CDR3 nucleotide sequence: TGTGCCAGCAGCTTAGATCGTAGGGCAGTCGCCCACAATGAGCAGTTCTTC. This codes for CASSLDRRAVAHNEQFF.

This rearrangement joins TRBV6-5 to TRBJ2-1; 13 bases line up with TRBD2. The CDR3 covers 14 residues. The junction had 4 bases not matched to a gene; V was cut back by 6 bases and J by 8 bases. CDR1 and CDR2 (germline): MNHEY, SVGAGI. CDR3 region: CASRQLAGGDEQFF. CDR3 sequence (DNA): TGTGCCAGCAGACAACTAGCGGGAGGGGATGAGCAGTTCTTC.

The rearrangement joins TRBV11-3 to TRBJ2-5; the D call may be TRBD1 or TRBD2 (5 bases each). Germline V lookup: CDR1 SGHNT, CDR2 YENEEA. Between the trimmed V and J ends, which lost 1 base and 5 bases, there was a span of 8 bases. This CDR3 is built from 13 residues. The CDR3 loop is CASSLGREETQYF. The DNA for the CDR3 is TGTGCCAGCAGCTTAGGCAGGGAGGAGACCCAGTACTTC.

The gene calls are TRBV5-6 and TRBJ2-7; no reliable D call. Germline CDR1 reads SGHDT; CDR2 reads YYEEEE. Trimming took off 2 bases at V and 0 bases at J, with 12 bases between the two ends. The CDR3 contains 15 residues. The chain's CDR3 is CASSFVQSISYEQYF. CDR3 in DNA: TGTGCCAGCAGCTTCGTCCAGTCGATCTCCTACGAGCAGTACTTC.